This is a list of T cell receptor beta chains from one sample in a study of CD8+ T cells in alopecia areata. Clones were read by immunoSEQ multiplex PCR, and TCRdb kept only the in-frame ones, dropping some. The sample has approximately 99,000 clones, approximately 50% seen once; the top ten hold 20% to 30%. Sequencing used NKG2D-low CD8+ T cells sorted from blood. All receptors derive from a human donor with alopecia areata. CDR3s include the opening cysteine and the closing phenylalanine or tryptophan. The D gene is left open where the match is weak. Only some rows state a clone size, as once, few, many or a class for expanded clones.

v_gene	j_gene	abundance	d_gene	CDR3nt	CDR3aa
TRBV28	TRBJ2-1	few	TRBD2	TGTGCCAGCAGTTATGATACTAGCGGGAGGTCAACGCTTGACTACAATGAGCAGTTCTTC	CASSYDTSGRSTLDYNEQFF
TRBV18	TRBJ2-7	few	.	TGTGCCAGCTCACCTGAACAGGGCAGCCCCTACGAGCAGTACTTC	CASSPEQGSPYEQYF
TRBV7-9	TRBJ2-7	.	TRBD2	TGTGCCAGCAGCTCATTTGGACTAGCGGGAGGGCTCGTCCACGAGCAGTACTTC	CASSSFGLAGGLVHEQYF
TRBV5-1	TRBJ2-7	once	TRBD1	TGCGCCAGCAGCTTCGGGACAGGGGGTATGTACGAGCAGTACTTC	CASSFGTGGMYEQYF
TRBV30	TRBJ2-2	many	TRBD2	TGTGCCTGGAGTGTACTTGCGGGAGACACCGGGGAGCTGTTTTTT	CAWSVLAGDTGELFF
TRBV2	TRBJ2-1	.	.	TGTGCCAGCCCTACGGGGGAGAGAGGCGATGAGCAGTTCTTC	CASPTGERGDEQFF
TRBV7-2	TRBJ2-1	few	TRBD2	TGTGCCAGCAGCCCTCTCTCTAGCGGGAGGGTCTACAATGAGCAGTTCTTC	CASSPLSSGRVYNEQFF
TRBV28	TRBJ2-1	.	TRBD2	TGTGCCAGCATCCGCCGACTAGCGAGAAATGAGCAGTTCTTC	CASIRRLARNEQFF
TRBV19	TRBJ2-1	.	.	TGTGCCAGTAGACTCTCCGGGACTGGGACCTACAATGAGCAGTTCTTC	CASRLSGTGTYNEQFF
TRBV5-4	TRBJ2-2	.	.	TGTGCCAGCAGCCCGAACACCGGGGAGCTGTTTTTT	CASSPNTGELFF
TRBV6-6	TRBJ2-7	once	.	TGTGCCAGTAGGGAGGTGGACGAGCAGTACTTC	CASREVDEQYF
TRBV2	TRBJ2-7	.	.	TGTGCCAGCAGTGTTCGGCCCGTTGTTTCCTTC	CASSVRPVVSF
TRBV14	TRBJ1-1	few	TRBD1	TGTGCCAGCAGCCAAGTAGGGGGCTCCACTGAAGCTTTCTTT	CASSQVGGSTEAFF
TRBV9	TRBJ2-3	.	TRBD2	TGTGCCAGCAGCGTTGAAGCGGGAGTGGGCACAGATACGCAGTATTTT	CASSVEAGVGTDTQYF
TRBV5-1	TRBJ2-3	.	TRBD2	TGCGCCAGCAGCTTCCTAGCGGGAGGTACTAGCACAGATACGCAGTATTTT	CASSFLAGGTSTDTQYF
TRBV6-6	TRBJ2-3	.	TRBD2	TGTGCCAGCGCCAGGCGGGAGGGCCACACAGATACGCAGTATTTT	CASARREGHTDTQYF
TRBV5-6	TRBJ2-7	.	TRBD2	TGTGCCAGCAGCGGGACTAGCAACGAGCAGTACTTC	CASSGTSNEQYF
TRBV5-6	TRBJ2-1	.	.	TGTGCCAGCAGTGGCAATGAGCAGTTCTTC	CASSGNEQFF
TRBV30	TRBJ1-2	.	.	TGTGCCTGGAGTTCCTCCGGGGGCCGGGTAGGAGGCTACACCTTC	CAWSSSGGRVGGYTF
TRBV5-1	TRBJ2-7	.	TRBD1	TGCGCCAGCAGCACGGGACAGTTCTACGAGCAGTACTTC	CASSTGQFYEQYF
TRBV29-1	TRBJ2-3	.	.	TGCAGCGTTGAAGGCTGGGCTAGCGCTTTCACAGATACGCAGTATTTT	CSVEGWASAFTDTQYF
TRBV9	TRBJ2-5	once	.	TGTGCCAGCAGCGGGGGTTTCCAAGAGACCCAGTACTTC	CASSGGFQETQYF
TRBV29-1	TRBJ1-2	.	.	TGCAGCGCCCCTAGCGAGTCTGGCTACACCTTC	CSAPSESGYTF
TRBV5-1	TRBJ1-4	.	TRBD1	TGCGCCAGCAGCTTGGTCGGGGACAGCAATGAAAAACTGTTTTTT	CASSLVGDSNEKLFF
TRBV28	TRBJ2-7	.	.	TGTGCCAGCAGTAGGGACCAGACTCGTTACGAGCAGTACTTC	CASSRDQTRYEQYF
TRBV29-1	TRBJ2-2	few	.	TGCAGCGTTGAGATGGCGCGAGCGAACACCGGGGAGCTGTTTTTT	CSVEMARANTGELFF
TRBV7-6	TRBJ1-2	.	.	TGTGCCAGCAGCTTAGGCAGGGACGGCTACACCTTC	CASSLGRDGYTF
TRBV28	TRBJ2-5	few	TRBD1	TGTGCCAGCAGTTTATCAGACAGGGGTGAGACCCAGTACTTC	CASSLSDRGETQYF
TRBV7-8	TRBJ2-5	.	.	TGTGCCAGCAGCCTCACCCGGAGTAAGAAAGAGACCCAGTACTTC	CASSLTRSKKETQYF